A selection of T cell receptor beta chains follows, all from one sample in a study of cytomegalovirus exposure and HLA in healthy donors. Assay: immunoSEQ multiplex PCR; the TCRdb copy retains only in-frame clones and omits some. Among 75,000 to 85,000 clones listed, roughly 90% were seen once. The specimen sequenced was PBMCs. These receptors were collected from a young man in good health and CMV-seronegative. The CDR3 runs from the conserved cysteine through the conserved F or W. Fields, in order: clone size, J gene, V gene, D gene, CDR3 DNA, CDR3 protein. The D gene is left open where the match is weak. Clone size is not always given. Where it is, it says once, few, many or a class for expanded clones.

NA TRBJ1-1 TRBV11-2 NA TGTGCCAGCAGCCCCGTCACAGGGTCCCCATACACTGAAGCTTTCTTT CASSPVTGSPYTEAFF
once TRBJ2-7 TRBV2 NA TGTGCCAGCAGTAATGCCCTAGGTCGCGAGCAGTACTTC CASSNALGREQYF
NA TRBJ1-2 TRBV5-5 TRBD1 TGTGCCAGCAGGGGGGGCCGGGACAGGGGCTCCTATGGCTACACCTTC CASRGGRDRGSYGYTF
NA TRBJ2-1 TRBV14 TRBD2 TGTGCCAGCAGCCCGCGGGACTACCTACCTCCAGAGCAGTTCTTC CASSPRDYLPPEQFF
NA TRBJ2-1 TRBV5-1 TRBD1 TGCGCCAGCAGCTTGATGGGCGGGACAGGGTACAATGAGCAGTTCTTC CASSLMGGTGYNEQFF
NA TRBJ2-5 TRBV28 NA TGTGCCAGCAGGCAAGGGCCCGGACAGTTTTGGGAGACCCAGTACTTC CASRQGPGQFWETQYF
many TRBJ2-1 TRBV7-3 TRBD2 TGTGCCAGCAGCTTAGGCGGGAGGGCATCCTACAATGAGCAGTTCTTC CASSLGGRASYNEQFF
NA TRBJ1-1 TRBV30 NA TGTGCCTGGAGTGGCGGGGTGGTGGACACTGAAGCTTTCTTT CAWSGGVVDTEAFF
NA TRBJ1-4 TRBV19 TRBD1 TGTGCCAGTAGTATTTTGGGACAGAGTAATGAAAAACTGTTTTTT CASSILGQSNEKLFF
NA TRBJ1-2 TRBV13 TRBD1 TGTGCCAGCAGCCCCACCGGGACAGTCTGGGGCTACACCTTC CASSPTGTVWGYTF
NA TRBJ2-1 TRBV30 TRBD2 TGTGCCTGGAGTGAAGGGACTAGCGGAACCTACAATGAGCAGTTCTTC CAWSEGTSGTYNEQFF
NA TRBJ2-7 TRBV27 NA TGTGCCAGCAGTTTTACAGGAATCACCTACGAGCAGTACTTC CASSFTGITYEQYF
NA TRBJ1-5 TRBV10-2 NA TGCGCCAGCAGCGAAGACAGGTTAAGCAATCAGCCCCAGCATTTT CASSEDRLSNQPQHF
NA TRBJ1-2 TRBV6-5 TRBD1 TGTGCCAGCAGTACGGGACAGCTCTATGGCTACACCTTC CASSTGQLYGYTF
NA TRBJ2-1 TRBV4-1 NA TGCGCCAGCAGCCAAGTCGAATACAGCCTCATACAATTTCTGTTCTTC CASSQVEYSLIQFLFF
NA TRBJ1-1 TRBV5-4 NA TGTGCCAGCAGCCGAGGGACTAAGACAGACAACACTGAAGCTTTCTTT CASSRGTKTDNTEAFF
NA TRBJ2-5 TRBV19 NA TGTGCCAGTAGTATCTCCTTAACGGGACTGAACCCGAAAGAGACCCAGTACTTC CASSISLTGLNPKETQYF
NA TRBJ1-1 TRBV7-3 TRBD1 TGTGCCAGCAGCCGGACCGGACAGGGGCGAGCTTTCTTT CASSRTGQGRAFF
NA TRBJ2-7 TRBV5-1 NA TGCGCCAGCAGCTTGACTAAGAACGAGCAGTACTTC CASSLTKNEQYF
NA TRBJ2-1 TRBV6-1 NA TGTGCCGGATTAGTTGGGCATGAGCAGTTCTTC CAGLVGHEQFF
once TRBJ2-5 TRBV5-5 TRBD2 TGTGCCAGCATTCCTAGCGGGGGTCAGTTTGAGACCCAGTACTTC CASIPSGGQFETQYF
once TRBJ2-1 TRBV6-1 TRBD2 TGTGCCAGCAGTAATAGCGGGAGCTTGCAGTTCTTC CASSNSGSLQFF
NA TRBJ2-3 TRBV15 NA TGTGCCACCAGAAGGACAGTAATGTTTGATACGCAGTATTTT CATRRTVMFDTQYF
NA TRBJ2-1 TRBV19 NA TGTGCCAGTAGTACGCTCTACAGGGACAACTCCTACAATGAGCAGTTCTTC CASSTLYRDNSYNEQFF
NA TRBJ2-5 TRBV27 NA TGTGCCAGCAGTTTAGGGCTGCCTGGGCAAATAGAGACCCAGTACTTC CASSLGLPGQIETQYF
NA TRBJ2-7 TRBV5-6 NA TGTGCCAGCAGCTTGATCCCCATGAGCTCCTACGAGCAGTACTTC CASSLIPMSSYEQYF
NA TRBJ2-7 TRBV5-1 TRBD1 TGCGCCAGCAGCCCGGACAGGTCCTCCTACGAGCAGTACTTC CASSPDRSSYEQYF
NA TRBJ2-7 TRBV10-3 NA TGTGCCATCAGTGGGGGGGACAGAGACTCCTACGAGCAGTACTTC CAISGGDRDSYEQYF
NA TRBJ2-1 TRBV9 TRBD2 TGTGCCAGCAGCGCACCCCCGGGACTAGACAATGAGCAGTTCTTC CASSAPPGLDNEQFF
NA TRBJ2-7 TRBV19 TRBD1 TGTGCCAGTAGTAAGACAGGGTGGAACGCCGAGCAGTACTTC CASSKTGWNAEQYF
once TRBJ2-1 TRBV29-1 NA TGCAGCGTTGAAGATCCGGGATCCAGCTCCTACAATGAGCAGTTCTTC CSVEDPGSSSYNEQFF
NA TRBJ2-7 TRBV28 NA TGTGCCAGCAGACCCCCCGGGTACGAGCAGTACTTC CASRPPGYEQYF
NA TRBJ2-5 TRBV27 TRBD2 TGTGCCAGCAGTTCCACTAGCGGGGGCTACAGGTGGGAGACCCAGTACTTC CASSSTSGGYRWETQYF
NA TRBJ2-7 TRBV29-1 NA TGCAGCGTTGTATACACACACCTCCCTGGTTACGAGCAGTACTTC CSVVYTHLPGYEQYF
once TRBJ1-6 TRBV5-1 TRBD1 TGCGCCAGCAGCTTGGAGGACAGGGGAGGTTCACCCCTCCACTTT CASSLEDRGGSPLHF
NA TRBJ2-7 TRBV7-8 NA TGTGCCAGCAGCTTTCCGACGGGCTCCTACGAGCAGTACTTC CASSFPTGSYEQYF
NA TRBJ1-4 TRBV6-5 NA TGTGCCAGCAGTTCCTTGGAGGCAAATGAAAAACTGTTTTTT CASSSLEANEKLFF
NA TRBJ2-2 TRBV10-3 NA TGTGCCATCAGTGAGCTAGCTTTGGGCACCGGGGAGCTGTTTTTT CAISELALGTGELFF